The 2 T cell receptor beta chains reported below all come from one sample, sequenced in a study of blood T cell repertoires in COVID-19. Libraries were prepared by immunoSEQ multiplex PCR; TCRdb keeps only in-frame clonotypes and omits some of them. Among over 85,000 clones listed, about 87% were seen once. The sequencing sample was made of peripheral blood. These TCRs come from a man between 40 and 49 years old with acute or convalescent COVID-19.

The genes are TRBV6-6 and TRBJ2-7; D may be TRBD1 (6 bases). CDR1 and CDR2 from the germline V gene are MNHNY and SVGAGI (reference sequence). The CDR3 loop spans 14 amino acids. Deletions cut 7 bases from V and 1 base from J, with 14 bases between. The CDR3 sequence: CASTIGTPSYEQYF. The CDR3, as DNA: TGTGCCAGCACGATCGGGACACCATCCTACGAGCAGTACTTC.

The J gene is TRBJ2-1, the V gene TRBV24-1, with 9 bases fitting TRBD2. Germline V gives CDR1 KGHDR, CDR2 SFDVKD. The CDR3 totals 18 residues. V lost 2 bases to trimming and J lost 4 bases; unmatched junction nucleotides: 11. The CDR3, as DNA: TGTGCCACCAGTGATTCAAGGCTAGCGGGGAGGTGGTACAATGAGCAGTTCTTC. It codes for CATSDSRLAGRWYNEQFF.